The T cell receptor beta chain described here comes from a study of identical twins. Each CDR3 protein is one row after TCRdb ran MiXCR on the 5' RACE reads. This sample yields more than 600,000 distinct CDR3 sequences, of which about 20% are seen a single time; under 15% belongs to the top ten. Study-level findings and limits: Surplus twin overlap in beta out-of-frame sequences was less pronounced. For monozygotic twins, models underestimated out-of-frame TCR alpha sharing.

CDR3 length: 14 residues. Germline-derived CDR1 and CDR2 are DFQATT and SNEGSKA (reference sequence). J gave up 5 bases and V 3 bases, and 3 bases lay outside the gene matches. About this clonotype: The target antigen is unknown.

This same sample was also part of a study on T cells expressing NK-cell markers. From that report: These clonotypes, the leaders elsewhere, also led the CD3+CD56-NKG2C+ fraction in several donors. It remained uncertain whether the expanded NKG2C+ T cell clones were specific for HCMV antigens.

The sequence was obtained from a woman aged 18-30 years in good health. This sequence joins TRBV20-1 and TRBJ2-1, with 11 positions matching TRBD2. The sequenced material came from PBMCs. As DNA, the CDR3 is TGCAGTGCTAGTAGCGGGAGGGCCAACAATGAGCAGTTCTTC. This encodes CSASSGRANNEQFF.